The 6 T cell receptor beta chains below come from one sample, sequenced in a study of neurological immune-mediated disorders. Each CDR3 protein gets one entry after TCRdb re-called the 5' RACE reads with MiXCR. The table lists 20,000 to 25,000 distinct CDR3 sequences, roughly 6.2% of them singletons. The sequenced sample was CD8+ T cells from blood. The receptor set was obtained from a young man in good health.

The sample holds many counts of this clonotype. The chain has TRBV20-1 and TRBJ1-1, with D unclear. The CDR3 runs to 13 residues. Germline V CDR1 and CDR2: DFQATT, SNEGSKA (reference sequence). Trimming cost V 6 bases and J 1 base, with 12 bases left between them. The CDR3 here is CSAPQTENTEAFF. The CDR3 DNA follows: TGCAGTGCACCTCAGACGGAGAACACTGAAGCTTTCTTT.

Comment on this clonotype: A much bigger clone sits one base away, suggesting this may be a read error. The chain carries TRBV18 and TRBJ1-1; D not certain. Trimming took off 5 bases at V and 0 bases at J, with 13 bases between the two ends. This CDR3 is 15 amino acids long. Germline V gene data show CDR1 as KGHSH and CDR2 as LQKENI. The CDR3 DNA sequence: TGTGCCAGCTCAGAAACAGATACCATGAACACTGAAGCTTTCTTT. It codes for CASSETDTMNTEAFF.

The chain employs TRBV7-6 and TRBJ1-3; TRBD1 agrees at 9 bases. This CDR3 comprises 16 residues. In germline, CDR1 is SGHVS, CDR2 FNYEAQ. J lost 3 bases, V lost 5 bases, and 8 bases had no gene match. CDR3 in amino acids: CASSTQTGGIGNTIYF. The CDR3 DNA sequence: TGTGCCAGCAGCACCCAGACAGGGGGTATTGGAAACACCATATATTTT.

There are many counts of this clonotype. The chain uses TRBV10-3 and TRBJ2-7; 7 nucleotides agree with TRBD1. Trimming took 6 bases from V and 4 from J; bases not matched to a gene: 9. Per the germline V gene, CDR1 is ENHRY and CDR2 is SYGVKD. The CDR3 runs 14 residues. CDR3 residues: CAIRDPGTAYEQYF. The DNA of the CDR3 is TGTGCCATCAGGGATCCCGGGACAGCTTACGAGCAGTACTTC.

Ten or more counts support this clonotype. The DNA for the CDR3 is TGTGCCAGCAGCTTGAGCCCAGGTCGGAACTATGGCTACACCTTC. Translating it yields CASSLSPGRNYGYTF. The gene calls are TRBV5-8 and TRBJ1-2, with unresolved D. The CDR3 contains 15 residues. Germline assignment: CDR1 SGHTS and CDR2 YDEGEE. The ends were cut back, 1 base at V and 2 bases at J, with 12 bases in the middle.

This clonotype was counted at least ten times. The rearrangement links TRBV3-1 to TRBJ2-5; 10 bases line up with TRBD2. The CDR3 spans 14 residues. CDR1 and CDR2 (germline): LGHDT, YNNKEL (reference sequence). J gave up 5 bases and V 2 bases, and 2 bases lay outside the gene matches. CDR3 sequence: CASSQSGGAETQYF. CDR3 in DNA: TGTGCCAGCAGCCAAAGCGGGGGGGCGGAGACCCAGTACTTC.